The rows below give T cell receptor beta chains drawn from one sample of a study of blood T cell repertoires in COVID-19. Libraries were prepared by immunoSEQ multiplex PCR; TCRdb keeps only in-frame clonotypes and omits some of them. This sample has some 93,000 clones; more than 75% occur once, and the top ten carry more than 20%. The sample taken for sequencing was peripheral blood. Receptors originate from a human donor in a cohort sampled during active COVID-19. Both conserved end residues are part of each CDR3. D genes are given only for firm matches. Clone size is stated in some rows and not others, as once, few, many or a class when expanded.

j_gene | len | abundance | d_gene | v_gene | CDR3nt | CDR3aa
TRBJ2-1 | 13 | - | - | TRBV6-6 | TGTGCCAGCAGTTACAGTGAGAACAATGAGCAGTTCTTC | CASSYSENNEQFF
TRBJ2-1 | 15 | medium-sized | TRBD2 | TRBV4-3 | TGCGCCAGCAGCCAAGGCCTAGCGGGGGAGGGGGAGCAGTTCTTC | CASSQGLAGEGEQFF
TRBJ1-5 | 15 | - | - | TRBV5-1 | TGCGCCAGCAGCTTGAGAGGCGCTAATGATCAGCCCCAGCATTTT | CASSLRGANDQPQHF
TRBJ2-3 | 12 | - | - | TRBV7-2 | TGTGCCAGCAGCCAGGACACGGATACGCAGTATTTT | CASSQDTDTQYF
TRBJ1-5 | 13 | - | - | TRBV6-4 | TGTGCCAGCAGTGACTCCCATGATCAGCCCCAGCATTTT | CASSDSHDQPQHF
TRBJ2-3 | 13 | - | - | TRBV5-1 | TGCGCCAGCAGCTTGGTACGCGCAGATACGCAGTATTTT | CASSLVRADTQYF
TRBJ2-5 | 14 | - | - | TRBV18 | TGTGCCAGCTCACCACCGGTGGGAGAAGAGACCCAGTACTTC | CASSPPVGEETQYF
TRBJ2-3 | 14 | - | - | TRBV2 | TGTGCCGGAAAACTAGCCTTCAGCACAGATACGCAGTATTTT | CAGKLAFSTDTQYF
TRBJ2-1 | 14 | - | TRBD2 | TRBV28 | TGTGCCAGCAGTTTCGCGGGAGAGGGTAATGAGCAGTTCTTC | CASSFAGEGNEQFF
TRBJ2-3 | 13 | - | - | TRBV12-3/TRBV12-4 | TGTGCCAGCAGGTTTGGCCAGGCAGATACGCAGTATTTT | CASRFGQADTQYF
TRBJ2-2 | 16 | few | - | TRBV15 | TGTGCCACCAGCAGAGAAAGGGAGGATGTAACCGGGGAGCTGTTTTTT | CATSREREDVTGELFF
TRBJ2-1 | 14 | - | TRBD2 | TRBV28 | TGTGCCAGCAGCAGGACTAGCGTATACAATGAGCAGTTCTTC | CASSRTSVYNEQFF
TRBJ2-7 | 14 | - | TRBD2 | TRBV3-1/TRBV3-2 | TGTGCCAGCAGCCCGTCGGCGGGGGAGGCCGAGCAGTACTTC | CASSPSAGEAEQYF
TRBJ1-1 | 14 | - | - | TRBV18 | TGTGCCAGCTCACCACCCCCTGGGAGCACTGAAGCTTTCTTT | CASSPPPGSTEAFF
TRBJ2-7 | 19 | - | - | TRBV4-1 | TGCGCCAGCAGCCGAGAGGGCGCAGGCCAGGGAGAGGGGGCCTACGAGCAGTACTTC | CASSREGAGQGEGAYEQYF
TRBJ2-7 | 13 | few | - | TRBV4-1 | TGCGCCAGCAGCCAAGATGGGGTTCGGGGGCAGTACTTC | CASSQDGVRGQYF
TRBJ2-1 | 12 | - | - | TRBV6-2/TRBV6-3 | TGTGCCAGCAGTTACTCGATGGGCGAGCAGTTCTTC | CASSYSMGEQFF
TRBJ2-7 | 15 | - | TRBD1 | TRBV4-1 | TGCGCCAGCAGCCAAAACCCGGGACAGGGGGACGAGCAGTACTTC | CASSQNPGQGDEQYF
TRBJ2-1 | 14 | - | - | TRBV3-1/TRBV3-2 | TGTGCCAGCAGCCGGCGGAACTCCTACAATGAGCAGTTCTTC | CASSRRNSYNEQFF
TRBJ2-3 | 16 | - | TRBD2 | TRBV5-1 | TGCGCCAGCAGCCCGTGGACTAGCGGGAGTTCAGATACGCAGTATTTT | CASSPWTSGSSDTQYF
TRBJ2-1 | 15 | - | TRBD2 | TRBV25-1 | TGTGCCAGCAGTGAACGGGGGGGAGGCTACAATGAGCAGTTCTTC | CASSERGGGYNEQFF
TRBJ1-1 | 13 | - | - | TRBV6-2/TRBV6-3 | TGTGCCAGCAGTGACGCTTCGGGCACTGAAGCTTTCTTT | CASSDASGTEAFF
TRBJ2-3 | 16 | once | TRBD2 | TRBV7-6 | TGTGCCAGCAGCTCTCGTAGCGGGACCGACCTCGATACGCAGTATTTT | CASSSRSGTDLDTQYF
TRBJ2-1 | 15 | - | - | TRBV28 | TGTGCCAGCAGTCCCCACGCGGCTACTTCGGATGAGCAGTTCTTC | CASSPHAATSDEQFF
TRBJ1-3 | 17 | - | - | TRBV3-1/TRBV3-2 | TGTGCCAGCAGCCAAGATCCGCGTTCCGACTCTGGAAACACCATATATTTT | CASSQDPRSDSGNTIYF
TRBJ2-7 | 18 | once | TRBD2 | TRBV6-2/TRBV6-3 | TGTGCCAGCAGTTACCCTAGGACTAGCGGGAGGACGACCTACGAGCAGTACTTC | CASSYPRTSGRTTYEQYF
TRBJ2-5 | 15 | - | - | TRBV11-3 | TGTGCCAGCAGCTTAAGGGCGGGACTTGGAGAGACCCAGTACTTC | CASSLRAGLGETQYF
TRBJ2-1 | 15 | once | - | TRBV2 | TGTGCCAGCAGTGGGGCGGGAATCACCTACAATGAGCAGTTCTTC | CASSGAGITYNEQFF
TRBJ1-6 | 13 | - | TRBD1 | TRBV5-1 | TGCGCCAGCAGCCAAAGACAGGGTTCACCCCTCCACTTT | CASSQRQGSPLHF
TRBJ1-5 | 15 | - | - | TRBV6-5 | TGTGCCAGCAGAAGACAGAGAAATAGCAATCAGCCCCAGCATTTT | CASRRQRNSNQPQHF
TRBJ1-3 | 10 | - | - | TRBV20-1 | TGCAGTGTCCTCCGAAACACCATATATTTT | CSVLRNTIYF